The sequence of this TCR beta chain was determined in a study of shared clonotypes between healthy human individuals. Points on this clone: The likely explanation is a read error, given a far larger clone one base away. The same CDR3 arises from other DNA sequences in this sample as well.

Clones were sequenced by immunoSEQ multiplex PCR, and TCRdb holds only the in-frame ones, with some missing. The sample includes fewer than 400,000 clones, around 72% of them seen just once. Sample: memory CD4+ T cells sorted from blood. Subset here: CD45RA-negative fraction. The sequence came from a young man in good health.

The CDR3 DNA sequence: TGCGCCAGCCTCCGGGTGAACACCGGGGAGCTGTTTTTT. Amino acids: CASLRVNTGELFF. This sequence joins TRBV5-1 and TRBJ2-2; no definite D call. Trimming stripped 7 bases from V and 1 base from J, with 8 bases between. CDR3 length equals 13 residues. CDR1 is SGHRS and CDR2 is YFSETQ in the germline V gene.